The present TCR beta chain was sequenced within a study of breast tumors, draining lymph nodes, adjacent tissues. Samples came from axillary lymph nodes draining the breast cancer. This clonotype has more than one count but fewer than ten. TCRdb itself ran the multiplex PCR reads through MiXCR, one entry per CDR3 protein. The top ten hold more than 1.3% of the sample, which has more than 200,000 distinct CDR3 sequences, approximately 29% seen once. V was shortened by 6 bases and J by 8 bases, with 13 bases between the two germline ends. The length of the CDR3 is 12 residues. The sequence was obtained from a female donor with breast cancer. Some clones in this sample may be carry-over from other donors' samples. V and J are TRBV12-3 or TRBV12-4 and TRBJ1-2; D is unclear. Material for sequencing was axillary lymph node tissue. The CDR3 DNA reads as TGTGCCAGCAGCGCCCCTCCTCCCGGCTACACCTTC. Its protein is CASSAPPPGYTF.